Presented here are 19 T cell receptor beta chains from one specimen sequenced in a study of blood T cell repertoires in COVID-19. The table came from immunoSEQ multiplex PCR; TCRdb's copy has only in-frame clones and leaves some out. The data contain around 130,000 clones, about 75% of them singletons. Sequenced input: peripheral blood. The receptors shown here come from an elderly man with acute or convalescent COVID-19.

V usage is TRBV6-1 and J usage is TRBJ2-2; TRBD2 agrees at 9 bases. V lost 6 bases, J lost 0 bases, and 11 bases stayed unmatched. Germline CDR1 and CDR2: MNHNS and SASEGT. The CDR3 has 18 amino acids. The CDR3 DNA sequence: TGTGCCAGCAGAGAAACAGCGGGGGGCCCGGCGAACACCGGGGAGCTGTTTTTT. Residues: CASRETAGGPANTGELFF.

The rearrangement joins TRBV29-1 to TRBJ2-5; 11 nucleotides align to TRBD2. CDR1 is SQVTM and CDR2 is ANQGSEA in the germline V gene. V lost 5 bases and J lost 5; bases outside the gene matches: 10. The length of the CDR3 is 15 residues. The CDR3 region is CSVRNSGGAFETQYF. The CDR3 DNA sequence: TGCAGCGTTAGGAATAGCGGGGGGGCATTCGAGACCCAGTACTTC.

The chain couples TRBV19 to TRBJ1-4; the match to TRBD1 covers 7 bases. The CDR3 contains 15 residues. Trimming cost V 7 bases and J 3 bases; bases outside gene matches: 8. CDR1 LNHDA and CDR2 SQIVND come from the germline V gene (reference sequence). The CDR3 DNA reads TGTGCCAGTACCAAAAGGGACAGCCCTAATGAAAAACTGTTTTTT. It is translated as CASTKRDSPNEKLFF.

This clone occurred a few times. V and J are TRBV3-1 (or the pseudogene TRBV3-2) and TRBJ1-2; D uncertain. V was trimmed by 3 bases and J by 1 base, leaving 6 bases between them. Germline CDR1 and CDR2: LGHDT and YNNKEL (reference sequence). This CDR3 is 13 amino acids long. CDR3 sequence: CASSHGDNYGYTF. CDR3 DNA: TGTGCCAGCAGCCACGGGGATAACTATGGCTACACCTTC.

The CDR3 DNA is TGTGCCAGCTCATCCCGACAGGGGATCCCCATGCAAGGGCCTGAAGCTTTCTTT. Its protein product is CASSSRQGIPMQGPEAFF. V gene TRBV18 combines with J gene TRBJ1-1, with 8 bases matching TRBD1. V lost 5 bases, J lost 6 bases, and 20 bases stayed unmatched. The CDR3 covers 18 residues. Germline V gives CDR1 KGHSH, CDR2 LQKENI.

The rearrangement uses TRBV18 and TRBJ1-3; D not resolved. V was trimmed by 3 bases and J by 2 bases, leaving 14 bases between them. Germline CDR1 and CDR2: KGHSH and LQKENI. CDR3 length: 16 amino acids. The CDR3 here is CASSPREAGAGNTIYF. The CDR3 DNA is TGTGCCAGCTCACCCCGGGAAGCAGGAGCTGGAAACACCATATATTTT.

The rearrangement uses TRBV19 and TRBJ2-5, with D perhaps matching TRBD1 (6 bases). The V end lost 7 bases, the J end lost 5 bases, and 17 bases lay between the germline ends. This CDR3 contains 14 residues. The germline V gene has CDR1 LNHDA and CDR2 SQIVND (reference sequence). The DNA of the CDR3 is TGTGCCAGTACCCACCGGGACATCCATGAGACCCAGTACTTC. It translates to CASTHRDIHETQYF.

The CDR3 protein is CASSYTITSTDTQYF. The CDR3, as DNA: TGTGCCAGCAGTTACACTATAACCAGCACAGATACGCAGTATTTT. The V call is TRBV6-5, the J call TRBJ2-3; D is unclear. CDR1 is MNHEY and CDR2 is SVGAGI in the germline V gene. V lost 2 bases and J lost 0, with 9 bases in between. CDR3 size: 15 residues.

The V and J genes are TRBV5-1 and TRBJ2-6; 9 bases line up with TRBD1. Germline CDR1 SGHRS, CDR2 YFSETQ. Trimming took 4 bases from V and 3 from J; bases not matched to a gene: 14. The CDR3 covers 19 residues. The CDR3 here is CASSPQFRDRVFGANVLTF. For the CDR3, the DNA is TGCGCCAGCAGCCCTCAGTTCCGGGACAGGGTATTTGGGGCCAACGTCCTGACTTTC.

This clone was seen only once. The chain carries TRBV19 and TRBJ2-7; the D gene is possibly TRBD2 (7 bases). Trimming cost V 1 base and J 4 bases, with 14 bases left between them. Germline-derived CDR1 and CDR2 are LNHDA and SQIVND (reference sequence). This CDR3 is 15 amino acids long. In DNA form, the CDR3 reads TGTGCCAGTAGTATAGGCACAGGGAGGGGGTACGAGCAGTACTTC. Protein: CASSIGTGRGYEQYF.

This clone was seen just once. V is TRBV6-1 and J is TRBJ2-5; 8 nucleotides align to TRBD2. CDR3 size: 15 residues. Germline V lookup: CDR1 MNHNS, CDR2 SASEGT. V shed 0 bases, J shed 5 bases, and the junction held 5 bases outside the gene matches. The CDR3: CASSEAASGHETQYF. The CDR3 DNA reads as TGTGCCAGCAGTGAAGCGGCTAGCGGGCATGAGACCCAGTACTTC.

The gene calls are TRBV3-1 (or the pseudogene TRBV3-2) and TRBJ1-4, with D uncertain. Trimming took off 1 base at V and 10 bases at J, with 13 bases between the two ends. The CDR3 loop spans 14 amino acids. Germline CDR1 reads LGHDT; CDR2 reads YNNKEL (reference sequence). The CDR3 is CASSQVGSSGKLFF. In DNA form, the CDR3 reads TGTGCCAGCAGCCAAGTGGGCAGTTCCGGAAAACTGTTTTTT.

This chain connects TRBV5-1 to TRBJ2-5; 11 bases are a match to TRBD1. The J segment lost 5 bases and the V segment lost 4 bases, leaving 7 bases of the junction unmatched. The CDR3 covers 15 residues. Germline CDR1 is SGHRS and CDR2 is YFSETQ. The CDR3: CASSQGTGGWETQYF. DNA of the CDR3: TGCGCCAGCAGCCAAGGGACAGGGGGTTGGGAGACCCAGTACTTC.

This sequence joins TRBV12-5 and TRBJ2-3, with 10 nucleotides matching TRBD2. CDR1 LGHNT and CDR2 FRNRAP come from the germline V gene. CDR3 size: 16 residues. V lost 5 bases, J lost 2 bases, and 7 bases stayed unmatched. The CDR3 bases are TGTGCTAGTGGTGCTGTAGCGGGGGGAAACACAGATACGCAGTATTTT. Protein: CASGAVAGGNTDTQYF.

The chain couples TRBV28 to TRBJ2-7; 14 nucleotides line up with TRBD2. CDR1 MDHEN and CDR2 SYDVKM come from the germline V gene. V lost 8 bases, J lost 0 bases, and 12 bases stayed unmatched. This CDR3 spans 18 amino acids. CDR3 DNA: TGTGCCAGCGCACCAGGACTAGCGGGGGGCACGGCCTCCTACGAGCAGTACTTC. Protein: CASAPGLAGGTASYEQYF.

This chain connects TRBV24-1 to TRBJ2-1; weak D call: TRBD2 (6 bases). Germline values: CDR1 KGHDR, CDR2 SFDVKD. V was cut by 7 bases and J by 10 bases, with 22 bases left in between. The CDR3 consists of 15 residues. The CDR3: CATRGGQVSSGEQFF. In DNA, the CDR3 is TGTGCCACCAGGGGAGGCCAGGTCAGTTCCGGGGAGCAGTTCTTC.

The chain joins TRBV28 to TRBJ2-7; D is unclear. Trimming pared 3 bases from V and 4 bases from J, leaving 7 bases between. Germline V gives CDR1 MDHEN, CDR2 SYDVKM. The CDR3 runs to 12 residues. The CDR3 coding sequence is TGTGCCAGCAGTTTTTCGCGGTACGAGCAGTACTTC. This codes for CASSFSRYEQYF. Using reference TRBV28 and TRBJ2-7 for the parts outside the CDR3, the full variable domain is DVKVTQSSRYLVKRTGEKVFLECVQDMDHENMFWYRQDPGLGLRLIYFSYDVKMKEKGDIPEGYSVSREKKERFSLILESASTNQTSMYLCASSFSRYEQYFGPGTRLTVT.

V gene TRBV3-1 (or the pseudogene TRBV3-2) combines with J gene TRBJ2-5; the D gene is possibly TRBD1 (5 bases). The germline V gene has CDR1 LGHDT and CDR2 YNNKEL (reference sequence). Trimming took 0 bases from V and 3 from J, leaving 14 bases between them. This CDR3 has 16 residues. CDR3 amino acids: CASSQDRQMPKETQYF. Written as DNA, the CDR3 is TGTGCCAGCAGCCAAGACAGACAGATGCCCAAAGAGACCCAGTACTTC.

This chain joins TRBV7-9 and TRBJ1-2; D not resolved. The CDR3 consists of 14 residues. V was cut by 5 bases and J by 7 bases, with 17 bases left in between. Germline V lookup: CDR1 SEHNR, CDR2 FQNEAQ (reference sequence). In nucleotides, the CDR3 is TGTGCCAGCAGCCCCCGATCGAGTCCCTCTGGCTACACCTTC. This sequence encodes CASSPRSSPSGYTF. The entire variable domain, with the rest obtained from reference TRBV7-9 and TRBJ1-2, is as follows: DTGVSQNPRHKITKRGQNVTFRCDPISEHNRLYWYRQTLGQGPEFLTYFQNEAQLEKSRLLSDRFSAERPKGSFSTLEIQRTEQGDSAMYLCASSPRSSPSGYTFGSGTRLTVV.